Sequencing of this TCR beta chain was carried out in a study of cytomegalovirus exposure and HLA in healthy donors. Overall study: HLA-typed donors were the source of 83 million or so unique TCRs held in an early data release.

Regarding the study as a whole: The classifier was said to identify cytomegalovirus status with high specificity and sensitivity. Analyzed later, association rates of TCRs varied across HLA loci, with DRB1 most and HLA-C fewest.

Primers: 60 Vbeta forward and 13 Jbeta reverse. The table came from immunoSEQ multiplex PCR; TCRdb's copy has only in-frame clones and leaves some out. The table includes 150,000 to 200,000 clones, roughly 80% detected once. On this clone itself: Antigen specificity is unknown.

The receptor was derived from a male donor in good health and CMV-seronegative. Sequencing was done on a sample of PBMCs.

CDR3 amino acids: CASSLSASGKSYEQYF. CDR3 in DNA: TGTGCCAGCAGCCTCTCCGCTAGCGGGAAATCCTACGAGCAGTACTTC. The chain links TRBV28 to TRBJ2-7; TRBD2 agrees at 9 bases. There are 16 residues in the CDR3. From germline, CDR1 is MDHEN and CDR2 SYDVKM. The junction had 10 bases not matched to a gene; V was cut back by 6 bases and J by 1 base.